A selection of T cell receptor beta chains follows, all from one sample in a study of blood T cells in healthy people across ages. TCRdb passed the 5' RACE reads through MiXCR, listing each CDR3 protein once. The sample contains some 920,000 distinct CDR3 sequences, about 53% of which appear only once. Sequenced sample: blood. The receptors stem from an older woman in good health. Each CDR3 is given with its conserved first and last residue. Each record gives: J gene, V gene, clone size, D gene, CDR3 length, CDR3 DNA, CDR3 protein. A D gene is named only where the DNA matches it firmly. Clone size appears in some rows only: once, few, many, or a class for an expanded clone.

TRBJ2-7,TRBV18,few,TRBD2,14,TGTGCCAGCTCACCACTAGCGGGAGAGGGCGAGCAGTACTTC,CASSPLAGEGEQYF
TRBJ2-5,TRBV28,-,-,15,TGTGCCAGCAGGGACGGTGGGCGGGTGGGAGAGACCCAGTACTTC,CASRDGGRVGETQYF
TRBJ1-2,TRBV11-2,few,-,13,TGTGCCAGCAGCCGACCGGGACTTAGTGGCTACACCTTC,CASSRPGLSGYTF
TRBJ2-1,TRBV9,-,-,17,TGTGCCAGCAGCGTAGCGGGTCGGGCGACTAGGGGGTATGAGCAGTTCTTC,CASSVAGRATRGYEQFF
TRBJ2-7,TRBV7-9,many,TRBD1,14,TGTGCCAGCAGCTTAAACAGGGGAAGTTCCGAGCAGTACTTC,CASSLNRGSSEQYF
TRBJ2-5,TRBV18,-,TRBD2,16,TGTGCCAGCTCACCCTCAACTAGCGGGAGAGGCAATGAGCAGTACTTC,CASSPSTSGRGNEQYF
TRBJ2-3,TRBV5-1,few,-,14,TGCGCCAGCAGCTCAACGACTAGATCAGATACGCAGTATTTT,CASSSTTRSDTQYF
TRBJ2-7,TRBV2,-,-,13,TGTGCCAGCAAGGGACTCCGGGCCGGCGAGCAGTACTTC,CASKGLRAGEQYF
TRBJ2-1,TRBV12-3/TRBV12-4,-,TRBD1,15,TGTGCCAGCAGTTTAAGGGGGCTCCACTACAATGAGCAGTTCTTC,CASSLRGLHYNEQFF
TRBJ2-3,TRBV27,-,-,13,TGTGCCAGCAGACGACTGCGCACAGATACGCAGTATTTT,CASRRLRTDTQYF
TRBJ2-3,TRBV20-1,once,-,14,TGCAGTGCTAGACGGGCCTCAAAGACAGATACGCAGTATTTT,CSARRASKTDTQYF
TRBJ2-1,TRBV5-1,-,TRBD2,15,TGCGCCAGCACCCTACTAGCGGGCAGGGGTTATGAGCAGTTCTTC,CASTLLAGRGYEQFF
TRBJ2-3,TRBV3-1,-,TRBD2,15,TGTGCCAGCAGCCAAATTGGCCGGGGGGTAGATACGCAGTATTTT,CASSQIGRGVDTQYF
TRBJ2-7,TRBV7-9,once,-,17,TGTGCCAGCAGCTTCCCCCCAGGAGCGGTAACCGCCTACGAGCAGGACTTC,CASSFPPGAVTAYEQDF
TRBJ2-7,TRBV3-1,few,-,14,TGTGCCAGCAGCCATCCCGGGACCCCGGACGAGCAGTACTTC,CASSHPGTPDEQYF
TRBJ2-7,TRBV7-8,few,TRBD2,19,TGTGCCAGCAGCTTAGCTTCGGGGGCGGCTAAGCTAGCGGGCTACGAGCAGTACTTC,CASSLASGAAKLAGYEQYF
TRBJ2-3,TRBV3-1,-,-,16,TGTGCCAGCAGCCACTTGGGAGGTCCCCCCACAGATACGCAGTATTTT,CASSHLGGPPTDTQYF
TRBJ2-1,TRBV12-3/TRBV12-4,many,TRBD2,15,TGTGCCAGCAGTTTAGCGGGAGGGCCGGGAAATGAGCAGTTCTTC,CASSLAGGPGNEQFF
TRBJ2-5,TRBV7-6,-,-,14,TGTGCCAGCAGCCTATACAGGGTAAAAGAGACCCAGTACTTC,CASSLYRVKETQYF
TRBJ1-2,TRBV6-2/TRBV6-3,few,TRBD1,14,TGTGCCAGCAGTTATATAGGACAGGGGACCGGCTACACCTTC,CASSYIGQGTGYTF
TRBJ2-3,TRBV28,few,-,14,TGTGCCAGCAGTAGGGGGGGAGACACAGATACGCAGTATTTT,CASSRGGDTDTQYF
TRBJ2-1,TRBV29-1,-,-,16,TGCAGCGTTCCAAAACTAGAGCCCAACTCCTACAATGAGCAGTTCTTC,CSVPKLEPNSYNEQFF
TRBJ2-3,TRBV25-1,few,-,10,TGTGCCAGCGGCAGGGATACGCAGTATTTT,CASGRDTQYF
TRBJ1-6,TRBV6-6,-,-,13,TGTGCCAGCAGCCAAAATACGGGATCACCCCTCCACTTT,CASSQNTGSPLHF
TRBJ2-5,TRBV14,-,TRBD2,15,TGTGCCAGCAGCCCCCGACTAGCGGGAGGTCAAGAGCAGTACTTC,CASSPRLAGGQEQYF
TRBJ2-7,TRBV6-1,-,-,14,TGTGCCACCTTATACAGGGAACGTGGCTACGAGCAGTACTTC,CATLYRERGYEQYF
TRBJ1-1,TRBV3-1,-,-,13,TGTGCCAGCAGTTCAGCGCTGAACACTGAAGCTTTCTTT,CASSSALNTEAFF
TRBJ2-1,TRBV10-2,-,-,17,TGCGCCAGTAAACGTTTGAACCCCAGGGAAAGGTACAATGAGCAGTTCTTC,CASKRLNPRERYNEQFF
TRBJ2-3,TRBV20-1,few,-,14,TGCAGTGCCCCCTGGAGCGGGACAACAGATACGCAGTATTTT,CSAPWSGTTDTQYF
TRBJ2-7,TRBV7-2,-,-,14,TGTGCCAGCAGCTTAGTCGCAGGGGACTACGAGCAGTACTTC,CASSLVAGDYEQYF
TRBJ1-1,TRBV29-1,few,-,12,TGCAGCGTTGAAGCGCCAAACACTGAAGCTTTCTTT,CSVEAPNTEAFF
TRBJ2-7,TRBV2,-,-,15,TGTGCCAGCACCCCGGTGACGGTCTCTGGGGGCGAGCAGTACTTC,CASTPVTVSGGEQYF
TRBJ2-7,TRBV2,once,TRBD1,14,TGTGCCAGCAGCAGAGGGGACAGGCCCTACGAGCAGTACTTC,CASSRGDRPYEQYF
TRBJ2-7,TRBV12-3/TRBV12-4,-,-,14,TGTGCCAGCAGTTTAGGGAGCCAGCTCTACGAGCAGTACTTC,CASSLGSQLYEQYF
TRBJ2-7,TRBV20-1,few,TRBD1,18,TGCAGTGCTACTCCCGGGACAGGGGGCTATAGGAGCTCCTACGAGCAGTACTTC,CSATPGTGGYRSSYEQYF
TRBJ2-7,TRBV12-3/TRBV12-4,-,TRBD1,14,TGTACCAGCAGACCCCGGACAGGGGGGGGCGAGCAGTACTTC,CTSRPRTGGGEQYF
TRBJ2-5,TRBV5-5,-,TRBD2,15,TGTGCCAGCATCAGGGAGGGGTGGTCACAAGAGACCCAGTACTTC,CASIREGWSQETQYF
TRBJ1-4,TRBV5-5,-,-,17,TGTGCCAGCAGCCCCCCAATCTGGACGCAGCCGGATGAAAAACTGTTTTTT,CASSPPIWTQPDEKLFF
TRBJ2-7,TRBV7-2,few,-,14,TGTGCCAGCAGCTTAGAGGCGGTGTGGTACGAGCAGTACTTC,CASSLEAVWYEQYF
TRBJ2-1,TRBV20-1,few,-,14,TGCAGTGCTAGCGGGAGAAGGGCCTACAATGAGCAGTTCTTC,CSASGRRAYNEQFF
TRBJ2-1,TRBV7-2,-,-,16,TGTGCCAGCACCAAAGAAAGGTCTAGGGCCTACAATGAGCAGTTCTTC,CASTKERSRAYNEQFF